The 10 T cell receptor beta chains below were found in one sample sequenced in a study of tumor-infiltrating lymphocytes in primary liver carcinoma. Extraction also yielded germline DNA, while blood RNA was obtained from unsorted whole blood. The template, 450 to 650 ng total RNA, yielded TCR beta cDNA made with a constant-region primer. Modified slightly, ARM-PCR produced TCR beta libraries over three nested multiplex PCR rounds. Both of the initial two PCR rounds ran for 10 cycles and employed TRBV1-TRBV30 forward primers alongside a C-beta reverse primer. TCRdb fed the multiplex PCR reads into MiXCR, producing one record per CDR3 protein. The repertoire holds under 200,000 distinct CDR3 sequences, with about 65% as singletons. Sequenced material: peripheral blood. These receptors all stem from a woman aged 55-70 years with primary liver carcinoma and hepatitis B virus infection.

CDR3 in amino acids: CASTNRAGGRFEQYF. In DNA, the CDR3 is TGTGCCAGCACCAATCGGGCGGGAGGGCGCTTTGAGCAGTACTTC. The V gene is TRBV28, the J gene TRBJ2-7; TRBD2 agrees at 9 bases. Germline CDR1 MDHEN, CDR2 SYDVKM. CDR3 length: 15 amino acids. Trimming cost V 7 bases and J 7 bases; bases outside gene matches: 14.

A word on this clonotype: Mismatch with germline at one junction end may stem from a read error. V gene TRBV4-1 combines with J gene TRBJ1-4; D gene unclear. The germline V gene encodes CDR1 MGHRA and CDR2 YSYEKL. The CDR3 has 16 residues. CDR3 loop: CVSSQGLGSLSEKLFF. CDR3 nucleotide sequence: TGCGTCAGCAGCCAAGGGCTGGGGTCCTTAAGCGAAAAACTGTTTTTT.

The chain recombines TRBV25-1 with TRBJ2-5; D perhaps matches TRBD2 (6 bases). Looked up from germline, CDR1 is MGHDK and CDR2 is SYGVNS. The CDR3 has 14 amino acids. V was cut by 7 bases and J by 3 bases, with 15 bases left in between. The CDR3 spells CASTGVRGKETQYF. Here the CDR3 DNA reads TGTGCCAGCACGGGAGTCCGAGGAAAAGAGACCCAGTACTTC.

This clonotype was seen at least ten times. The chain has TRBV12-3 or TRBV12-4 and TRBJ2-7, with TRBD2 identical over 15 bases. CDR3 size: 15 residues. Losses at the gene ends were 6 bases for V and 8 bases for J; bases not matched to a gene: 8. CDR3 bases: TGTGCCAGCAGGCCAACGGGACTAGCGGGAGGACAGCAGTACTTC. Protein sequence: CASRPTGLAGGQQYF.

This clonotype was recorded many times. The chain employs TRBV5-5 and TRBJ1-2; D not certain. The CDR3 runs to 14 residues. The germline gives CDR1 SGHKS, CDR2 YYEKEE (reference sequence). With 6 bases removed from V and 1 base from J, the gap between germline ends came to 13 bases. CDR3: CASTPTGINYGYTF. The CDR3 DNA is TGTGCCAGCACCCCTACGGGAATTAACTATGGCTACACCTTC.

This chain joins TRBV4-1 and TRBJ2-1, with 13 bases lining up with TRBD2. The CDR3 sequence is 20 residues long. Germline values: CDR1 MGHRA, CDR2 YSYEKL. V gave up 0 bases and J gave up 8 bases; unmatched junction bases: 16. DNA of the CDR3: TGCGCCAGCAGCCAAGAGGGTCGGCTGACAACTAGCGGGAGGGCCCATGAGCAGTTCTTC. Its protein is CASSQEGRLTTSGRAHEQFF.

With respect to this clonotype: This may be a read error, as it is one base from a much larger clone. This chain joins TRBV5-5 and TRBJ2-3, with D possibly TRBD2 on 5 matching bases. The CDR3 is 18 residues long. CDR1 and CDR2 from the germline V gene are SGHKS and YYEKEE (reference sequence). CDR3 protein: CASSLGRGEPPAADTRYF. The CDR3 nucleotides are TGTGCCAGCAGCCTAGGGAGAGGAGAGCCCCCGGCGGCAGATACGCGGTATTTT. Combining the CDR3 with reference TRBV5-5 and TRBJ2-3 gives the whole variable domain DAGVTQSPTHLIKTRGQQVTLRCSPISGHKSVSWYQQVLGQGPQFIFQYYEKEERGRGNFPDRFSARQFPNYSSELNVNALLLGDSALYLCASSLGRGEPPAADTRYFGPGTRLTVL.

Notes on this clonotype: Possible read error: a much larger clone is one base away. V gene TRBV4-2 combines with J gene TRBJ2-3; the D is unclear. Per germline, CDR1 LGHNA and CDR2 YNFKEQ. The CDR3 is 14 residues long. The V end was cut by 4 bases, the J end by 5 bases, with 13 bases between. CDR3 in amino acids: CASSPEIVGDTQYF. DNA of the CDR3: TGTGCCAGCAGCCCTGAAATAGTAGGAGATACGCAGTATTTT.

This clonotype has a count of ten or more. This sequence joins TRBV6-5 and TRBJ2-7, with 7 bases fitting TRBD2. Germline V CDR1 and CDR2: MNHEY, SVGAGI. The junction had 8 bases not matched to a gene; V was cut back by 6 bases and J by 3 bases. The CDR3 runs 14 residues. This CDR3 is CASRRIAGGYEQYF. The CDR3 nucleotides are TGTGCCAGCAGGCGGATAGCGGGCGGCTACGAGCAGTACTTC.

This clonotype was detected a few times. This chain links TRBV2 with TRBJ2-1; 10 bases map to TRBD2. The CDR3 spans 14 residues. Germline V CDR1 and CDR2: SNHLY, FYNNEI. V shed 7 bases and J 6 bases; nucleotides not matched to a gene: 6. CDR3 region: CASIRSSGGNEQFF. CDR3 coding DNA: TGTGCCAGCATTCGGTCTAGCGGGGGCAATGAGCAGTTCTTC.